The clone carrying this T cell receptor (beta chain) was detected many times. The sample belongs to a study of T cells in Graves' hyperthyroidism and ophthalmopathy. CDR3 length equals 13 residues. J was trimmed by 5 bases and V by 1 base; bases with no gene match: 2. Looked up from germline, CDR1 is GTSNPN and CDR2 is SVGIG (reference sequence). There were TCR beta CDR3 regions amplified from RNA transcripts. Researchers ran a first-round RT-PCR on the TCR CDR3 using the HTBI primer set. TCRdb re-called the multiplex PCR reads through MiXCR, storing one row per CDR3 protein. The sample lists fewer than 600,000 distinct CDR3 sequences, approximately 15% occurring once.

The chain combines TRBV30 with TRBJ1-5; 7 bases are a match to TRBD1. The sample consisted of blood. The source is a woman between 40 and 50 years old with Graves' hyperthyroidism. The CDR3 here is CAWSGTGHQPQHF. CDR3 DNA: TGTGCCTGGAGTGGGACAGGCCATCAGCCCCAGCATTTT.